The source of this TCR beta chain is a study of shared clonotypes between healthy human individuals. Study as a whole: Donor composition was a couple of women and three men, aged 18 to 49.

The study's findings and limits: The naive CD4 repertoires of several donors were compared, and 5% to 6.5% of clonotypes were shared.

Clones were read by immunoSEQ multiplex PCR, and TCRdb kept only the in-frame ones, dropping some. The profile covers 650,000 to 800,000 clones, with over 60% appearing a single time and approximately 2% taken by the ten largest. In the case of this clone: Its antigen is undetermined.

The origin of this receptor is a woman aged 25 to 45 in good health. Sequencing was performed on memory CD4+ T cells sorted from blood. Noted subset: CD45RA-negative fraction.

The chain's CDR3 is CASRLGTSGYSYNEQFF. In nucleotides, the CDR3 is TGTGCCAGCAGACTAGGGACTAGCGGATACTCCTACAATGAGCAGTTCTTC. The rearrangement uses TRBV28 and TRBJ2-1; 11 bases are shared with TRBD2. The CDR3 runs 17 residues. The germline V gene encodes CDR1 MDHEN and CDR2 SYDVKM. Losses at the gene ends were 6 bases for V and 0 bases for J; bases not matched to a gene: 7. Supplemented by reference TRBV28 and TRBJ2-1, the full variable domain reads DVKVTQSSRYLVKRTGEKVFLECVQDMDHENMFWYRQDPGLGLRLIYFSYDVKMKEKGDIPEGYSVSREKKERFSLILESASTNQTSMYLCASRLGTSGYSYNEQFFGPGTRLTVL.